This is a list of T cell receptor beta chains from one sample in a study of cytomegalovirus exposure and HLA in healthy donors. Clones were sequenced by immunoSEQ multiplex PCR, and TCRdb holds only the in-frame ones, with some missing. This listing includes around 100,000 clones. Source material: PBMCs. These receptors were obtained from a man aged 40-49 years in good health and CMV-seronegative. CDR3s include the opening cysteine and the closing phenylalanine or tryptophan. The order of the fields is CDR3 protein, CDR3 DNA, V gene, D gene, J gene. The D gene is left open where the match is weak.

cdr3_aa: CASSSGGVGYEQYF; cdr3_nt: TGCGCCAGCAGCTCAGGGGGCGTGGGCTACGAGCAGTACTTC; v_call: TRBV5-1; d_call: TRBD1; j_call: TRBJ2-7
cdr3_aa: CASSLMSGLNQPQHF; cdr3_nt: TGTGCCAGCAGCTTAATGTCAGGACTCAATCAGCCCCAGCATTTT; v_call: TRBV7-6; d_call: NA; j_call: TRBJ1-5
cdr3_aa: CASTFGLAGKYEQFF; cdr3_nt: TGTGCCAGCACTTTCGGACTAGCGGGAAAGTATGAGCAGTTCTTC; v_call: TRBV6-5; d_call: TRBD2; j_call: TRBJ2-1
cdr3_aa: CASSLRPLSTDTQYF; cdr3_nt: TGTGCCAGCAGCTTGCGTCCCCTTAGCACAGATACGCAGTATTTT; v_call: TRBV5-8; d_call: NA; j_call: TRBJ2-3
cdr3_aa: CASSPRTSGRAYEQYF; cdr3_nt: TGTGCCAGCAGCCCACGGACTAGCGGGAGGGCTTACGAGCAGTACTTC; v_call: TRBV9; d_call: TRBD2; j_call: TRBJ2-7
cdr3_aa: CASSVRQIDTEAFF; cdr3_nt: TGTGCCAGCAGCGTTCGACAAATTGACACTGAAGCTTTCTTT; v_call: TRBV9; d_call: NA; j_call: TRBJ1-1
cdr3_aa: CASSLIEAVSGAFF; cdr3_nt: TGTGCCAGCAGCTTAATCGAGGCCGTCAGTGGAGCTTTCTTT; v_call: TRBV7-9; d_call: NA; j_call: TRBJ1-1
cdr3_aa: CASSLSLAGNGELFF; cdr3_nt: TGTGCCAGCAGTTTGTCCCTAGCGGGAAACGGGGAGCTGTTTTTT; v_call: TRBV27; d_call: TRBD2; j_call: TRBJ2-2
cdr3_aa: CASSGGSGQGAQAFF; cdr3_nt: TGCGCCAGCAGCGGGGGATCGGGACAGGGGGCGCAAGCTTTCTTT; v_call: TRBV5-1; d_call: TRBD1; j_call: TRBJ1-1
cdr3_aa: CASSEYAGSSYEQYF; cdr3_nt: TGCGCCAGCAGTGAGTATGCGGGCTCCTCCTACGAGCAGTACTTC; v_call: TRBV10-1; d_call: NA; j_call: TRBJ2-7
cdr3_aa: CASSLLSGSSSYNEQFF; cdr3_nt: TGCGCCAGCAGCTTGTTAAGCGGGAGCTCATCCTACAATGAGCAGTTCTTC; v_call: TRBV5-1; d_call: TRBD2; j_call: TRBJ2-1
cdr3_aa: CASSPRTGGYEQYF; cdr3_nt: TGTGCCAGCAGTCCCCGGACAGGGGGCTACGAGCAGTACTTC; v_call: TRBV28; d_call: TRBD1; j_call: TRBJ2-7
cdr3_aa: CASSSGQILNQPQHF; cdr3_nt: TGTGCCAGCAGCTCCGGACAGATTTTAAATCAGCCCCAGCATTTT; v_call: TRBV5-4; d_call: NA; j_call: TRBJ1-5
cdr3_aa: CASTQGSDLYF; cdr3_nt: TGTGCCAGCACCCAAGGGAGTGATCTGTACTTC; v_call: TRBV6-5; d_call: NA; j_call: TRBJ2-4
cdr3_aa: CASREIAGRLADTQYF; cdr3_nt: TGTGCCAGCAGGGAAATAGCGGGGCGACTCGCAGATACGCAGTATTTT; v_call: TRBV6-1; d_call: TRBD2; j_call: TRBJ2-3
cdr3_aa: CASSYDRQETQYF; cdr3_nt: TGTGCCAGCAGCTATGACAGGCAAGAGACCCAGTACTTC; v_call: TRBV5-6; d_call: NA; j_call: TRBJ2-5
cdr3_aa: CASSPPYELQFF; cdr3_nt: TGTGCCAGCAGCCCTCCGTATGAGCTGCAGTTCTTC; v_call: TRBV7-8; d_call: NA; j_call: TRBJ2-1
cdr3_aa: CASSPYVDRDTEAFF; cdr3_nt: TGTGCCAGCAGCCCCTATGTAGACAGGGACACTGAAGCTTTCTTT; v_call: TRBV7-9; d_call: TRBD1; j_call: TRBJ1-1
cdr3_aa: CASRVRQGAVTEAFF; cdr3_nt: TGCGCCAGCAGGGTTAGACAGGGGGCGGTAACTGAAGCTTTCTTT; v_call: TRBV5-1; d_call: TRBD1; j_call: TRBJ1-1
cdr3_aa: CASSSPDREETQYF; cdr3_nt: TGTGCCAGCAGTTCCCCGGACAGGGAGGAGACCCAGTACTTC; v_call: TRBV28; d_call: TRBD1; j_call: TRBJ2-5
cdr3_aa: CASSVGLRGGVTDTQYF; cdr3_nt: TGTGCCAGCAGCGTAGGTTTGAGAGGGGGAGTCACAGATACGCAGTATTTT; v_call: TRBV9; d_call: NA; j_call: TRBJ2-3
cdr3_aa: CASMGTGHQNTGELFF; cdr3_nt: TGTGCCAGCATGGGTACGGGACACCAGAACACCGGGGAGCTGTTTTTT; v_call: TRBV2; d_call: NA; j_call: TRBJ2-2
cdr3_aa: CASRALGGRAWDTQYF; cdr3_nt: TGTGCCAGCAGGGCCCTAGGCGGGAGGGCTTGGGATACGCAGTATTTT; v_call: TRBV28; d_call: TRBD2; j_call: TRBJ2-3
cdr3_aa: CASSLSTGAVTEAFF; cdr3_nt: TGCGCCAGCAGCTTGTCGACAGGGGCGGTCACTGAAGCTTTCTTT; v_call: TRBV5-1; d_call: TRBD1; j_call: TRBJ1-1
cdr3_aa: CASSSGQVSSGNTIYF; cdr3_nt: TGTGCCAGCAGCTCGGGACAGGTCTCCTCTGGAAACACCATATATTTT; v_call: TRBV7-8; d_call: TRBD1; j_call: TRBJ1-3
cdr3_aa: CASSSGGGINEQYF; cdr3_nt: TGTGCCAGCAGCTCGGGGGGAGGGATTAACGAGCAGTACTTC; v_call: TRBV5-4; d_call: TRBD2; j_call: TRBJ2-7
cdr3_aa: CASSGTGNTGELFF; cdr3_nt: TGTGCCAGCAGTGGGACAGGGAACACCGGGGAGCTGTTTTTT; v_call: TRBV2; d_call: TRBD1; j_call: TRBJ2-2
cdr3_aa: CASSARDRGVYEQYF; cdr3_nt: TGTGCCAGCAGTGCCCGGGACAGGGGTGTCTACGAGCAGTACTTC; v_call: TRBV6-1; d_call: TRBD1; j_call: TRBJ2-7
cdr3_aa: CASSLGDRGGYTF; cdr3_nt: TGCGCCAGCAGCCTTGGGGACAGAGGAGGCTACACCTTC; v_call: TRBV5-1; d_call: TRBD1; j_call: TRBJ1-2
cdr3_aa: CASSQVRGGGFSYNEQFF; cdr3_nt: TGCGCCAGCAGCCAAGTTAGGGGAGGGGGATTTTCCTACAATGAGCAGTTCTTC; v_call: TRBV4-1; d_call: NA; j_call: TRBJ2-1
cdr3_aa: CASSQPPRGRATDTQYF; cdr3_nt: TGCGCCAGCAGCCAACCCCCCAGGGGGCGGGCCACAGATACGCAGTATTTT; v_call: TRBV4-1; d_call: TRBD1; j_call: TRBJ2-3
cdr3_aa: CASSLLGTGGFGTEAFF; cdr3_nt: TGTGCCAGCAGCTTATTGGGGACAGGGGGCTTTGGGACTGAAGCTTTCTTT; v_call: TRBV7-2; d_call: TRBD1; j_call: TRBJ1-1
cdr3_aa: CASSLDSWGKNIQYF; cdr3_nt: TGTGCCAGCAGTTTAGACAGCTGGGGCAAAAACATTCAGTACTTC; v_call: TRBV27; d_call: NA; j_call: TRBJ2-4
cdr3_aa: CSVEDDRAASYEQYF; cdr3_nt: TGCAGCGTTGAAGATGACAGGGCAGCGTCCTACGAGCAGTACTTC; v_call: TRBV29-1; d_call: TRBD1; j_call: TRBJ2-7
cdr3_aa: CASSQGLAGADTQYF; cdr3_nt: TGCGCCAGCAGCCAGGGACTAGCGGGAGCAGATACGCAGTATTTT; v_call: TRBV5-1; d_call: TRBD2; j_call: TRBJ2-3
cdr3_aa: CASSLGTGGIEAFF; cdr3_nt: TGCGCCAGCAGCTTGGGGACAGGGGGCATAGAGGCTTTCTTT; v_call: TRBV5-1; d_call: TRBD1; j_call: TRBJ1-1
cdr3_aa: CASSPPAYGTGKDEQYF; cdr3_nt: TGTGCCAGCTCACCCCCAGCGTACGGGACAGGGAAGGACGAGCAGTACTTC; v_call: TRBV18; d_call: TRBD1; j_call: TRBJ2-7
cdr3_aa: CASTDFDTNTEAFF; cdr3_nt: TGTGCCAGCACCGATTTCGACACTAACACTGAAGCTTTCTTT; v_call: TRBV7-9; d_call: NA; j_call: TRBJ1-1
cdr3_aa: CASRQGSNTEAFF; cdr3_nt: TGCGCCAGCAGACAGGGGTCTAACACTGAAGCTTTCTTT; v_call: TRBV5-1; d_call: TRBD1; j_call: TRBJ1-1
cdr3_aa: CASSPGTGNKPQHF; cdr3_nt: TGTGCCAGCAGTCCTGGGACAGGGAACAAGCCCCAGCATTTT; v_call: TRBV27; d_call: TRBD1; j_call: TRBJ1-5
cdr3_aa: CSATVTGPQHF; cdr3_nt: TGCAGTGCGACAGTAACGGGGCCCCAGCATTTT; v_call: TRBV20-1; d_call: NA; j_call: TRBJ1-5
cdr3_aa: CASSVVSGSTDTQYF; cdr3_nt: TGTGCCAGCAGCGTAGTGAGTGGTAGCACAGATACGCAGTATTTT; v_call: TRBV9; d_call: NA; j_call: TRBJ2-3
cdr3_aa: CASSASGYQQETQYF; cdr3_nt: TGTGCCAGCAGCGCAAGCGGGTACCAACAAGAGACCCAGTACTTC; v_call: TRBV11-3; d_call: NA; j_call: TRBJ2-5
cdr3_aa: CAFHTGVGTDTQYF; cdr3_nt: TGTGCCTTCCATACAGGGGTGGGCACAGATACGCAGTATTTT; v_call: TRBV30; d_call: TRBD1; j_call: TRBJ2-3
cdr3_aa: CSVEPAGADTQYF; cdr3_nt: TGCAGCGTTGAACCCGCGGGGGCAGATACGCAGTATTTT; v_call: TRBV29-1; d_call: TRBD2; j_call: TRBJ2-3
cdr3_aa: CASSPDSSNQPQHF; cdr3_nt: TGTGCCAGCAGTCCCGACAGTAGCAATCAGCCCCAGCATTTT; v_call: TRBV6-5; d_call: NA; j_call: TRBJ1-5
cdr3_aa: CASSTRQGAVYGYTF; cdr3_nt: TGTGCCAGCAGTACTCGACAGGGGGCAGTCTATGGCTACACCTTC; v_call: TRBV27; d_call: TRBD1; j_call: TRBJ1-2
cdr3_aa: CASSEAAGYNQPQHF; cdr3_nt: TGTGCCAGCAGTGAAGCTGCAGGGTACAATCAGCCCCAGCATTTT; v_call: TRBV6-1; d_call: NA; j_call: TRBJ1-5
cdr3_aa: CATTGGTNKGEQYF; cdr3_nt: TGTGCCACCACCGGGGGGACTAACAAGGGGGAGCAGTACTTC; v_call: TRBV19; d_call: TRBD2; j_call: TRBJ2-7
cdr3_aa: CASSEDGTLGSYEQYF; cdr3_nt: TGTGCCAGCAGTGAAGACGGGACACTGGGCTCCTACGAGCAGTACTTC; v_call: TRBV6-1; d_call: NA; j_call: TRBJ2-7
cdr3_aa: CASSESGRGRPEAFF; cdr3_nt: TGCGCCAGCAGTGAGTCAGGCAGGGGGCGACCTGAAGCTTTCTTT; v_call: TRBV10-2; d_call: TRBD1; j_call: TRBJ1-1
cdr3_aa: CASSLGTAYNEQFF; cdr3_nt: TGCGCCAGCAGCTTGGGGACAGCCTACAATGAGCAGTTCTTC; v_call: TRBV5-1; d_call: NA; j_call: TRBJ2-1
cdr3_aa: CASSHAAGPSYEQYF; cdr3_nt: TGTGCCAGCAGTCACGCGGCAGGGCCCTCCTACGAGCAGTACTTC; v_call: TRBV6-5; d_call: NA; j_call: TRBJ2-7
cdr3_aa: CAWSRGTGEEKLFF; cdr3_nt: TGTGCCTGGAGTCGGGGGACAGGTGAAGAAAAACTGTTTTTT; v_call: TRBV30; d_call: TRBD1; j_call: TRBJ1-4